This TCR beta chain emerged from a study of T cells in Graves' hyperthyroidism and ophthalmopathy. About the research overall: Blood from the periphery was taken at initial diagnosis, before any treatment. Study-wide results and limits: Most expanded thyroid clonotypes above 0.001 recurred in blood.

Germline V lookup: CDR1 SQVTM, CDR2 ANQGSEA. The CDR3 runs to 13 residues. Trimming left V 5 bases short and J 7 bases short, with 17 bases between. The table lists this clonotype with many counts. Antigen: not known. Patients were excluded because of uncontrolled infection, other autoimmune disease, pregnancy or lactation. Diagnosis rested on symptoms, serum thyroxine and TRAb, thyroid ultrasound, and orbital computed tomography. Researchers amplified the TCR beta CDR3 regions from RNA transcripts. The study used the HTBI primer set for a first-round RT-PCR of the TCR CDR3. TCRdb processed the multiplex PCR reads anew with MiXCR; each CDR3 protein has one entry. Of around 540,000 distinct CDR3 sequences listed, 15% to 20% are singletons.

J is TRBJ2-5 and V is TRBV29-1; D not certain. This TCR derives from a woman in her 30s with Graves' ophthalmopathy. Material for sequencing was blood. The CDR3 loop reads CSVLLTAWGTQYF. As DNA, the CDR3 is TGCAGCGTTCTTCTGACTGCCTGGGGGACCCAGTACTTC.